Below, one T cell receptor (beta chain) is given with its context. This clonotype occurred many times. It has no known antigen specificity. The input lacks base qualities; no much larger clone sits a single base away. The record originates from a study of regulatory T cells in long-lasting Graves disease (dated by TCRdb to the early 2020s). The study in broad terms: Patients with newly diagnosed Graves' disease had been on antithyroid drugs for under 3 months. The study took place in China and was registered as a clinical trial. TCR sequencing covered some 13 persistent and some 20 newly diagnosed Graves' disease patients, around 35 samples in total. Peripheral blood TCR sequencing and RNA sequencing compared persistent Graves' disease patients with newly diagnosed Graves' disease patients. Beyond this particular receptor, the publication reports: Only the TCR beta chain was sequenced and analyzed. Persistent patients shared more public clonotypes among themselves (2,741) than newly diagnosed patients did (about 970). Because the primary lesion, thyroid tissue, could not be accessed, the study looked at peripheral blood alone. The authors noted that the small sample size was a limitation that may lower accuracy. Persistent Graves' disease patients showed lower TCR Shannon entropy and fewer highly expanded clones than newly diagnosed patients, suggesting clonal expansion.

The library was made by multiplex PCR. Sequencing used an Illumina HiSeq 4000. TCR beta libraries were built with iRepertoire HTBI primers and Arm-PCR amplification of CDR3 regions. Before sequencing, the PCR products went through gel purification. The published analysis was carried out like this. Gene usage analysis of CDR3 amino acid clonotypes used the 60 to 80 TRBV and more than 13 TRBJ segments found across samples. COPE and FqMerger were used to merge filtered high-quality paired reads into contigs. BLAST was used to align contigs to IMGT TRBV, TRBD and TRBJ reference genes, with CDR3 defined following IMGT. Any clonotype with a frequency above 0.1% was counted as a highly expanded clone. Shannon entropy was used to measure repertoire diversity, and the Gini coefficient was used to measure V-J evenness. A clonotype was considered public if more than one individual shared it. Using fastp at Q25 and MiXCR, TCRdb reprocessed the public reads and kept productive beta chains. Rows are combined by CDR3 protein, so each entry shows the most common genes and DNA. The V and J calls were not made by the authors but by TCRdb's processing. The sample table holds 620,000 or so distinct CDR3 sequences, of which about 15% were seen once. More than 15% of the sample is in the top ten clones.

This sample's time point label indicates: newly diagnosed GD, antithyroid drugs for less than 3 months. For both TCR sequencing and RNA sequencing, RNA was extracted from PBMCs using TRIzol. The diagnosis of Graves' disease was made according to American Thyroid Association guidelines. Recruitment of patients was carried out at an endocrinology department in Xi'an, China. Each patient gave 7.5 to 10 milliliters of peripheral blood, collected in an EDTA anticoagulant tube. PBMCs were isolated by Ficoll Paque Plus density gradient separation without further T cell sorting. An Agilent 2100 Bioanalyzer and agarose gel were used to check RNA quality, while a NanoDrop 2000 measured RNA concentration. The same data also contributed to another study, on T cells in Graves' hyperthyroidism and ophthalmopathy. From the second report: Stable Graves' hyperthyroidism was defined as the absence of progression to ophthalmopathy over 18 months of follow-up. Hyperthyroidism patients were newly diagnosed, with disease duration under 2 months, and aged 18 to 65 years. The study excluded patients with uncontrolled infections, other autoimmune diseases, pregnancy or lactation. Diagnoses were based on clinical symptoms, serum thyroxine and TRAb, thyroid ultrasound and orbital computed tomography. A first-round RT-PCR of the TCR CDR3 used the HTBI primer set with the Qiagen OneStep RT-PCR kit. Most expanded thyroid clonotypes (frequency above 0.001) were also found in blood, which suggests that blood repertoires may mirror thyroid immune responses. In cross-validation, a model built on a 13 V-J signature told ophthalmopathy apart from stable hyperthyroidism with under 90% sensitivity and 81% to 82% specificity, and in testing the same model reached 80%/75%. In validation, progression to ophthalmopathy was predicted by the model with 70.59% sensitivity and 72% to 80% specificity, a median of approximately 6.5 months before onset. TCR V-J signatures able to tell the groups apart were searched for in a discovery cohort of about a hundred patients, of whom roughly 42 had Graves' ophthalmopathy and roughly 57 had stable Graves' hyperthyroidism. An independent validation cohort of under 20 hyperthyroidism patients and some 15 patients who later progressed to ophthalmopathy tested prospective prediction of ophthalmopathy. The 95 to 100 discovery patients were randomly divided into training and test sets at a 7:3 ratio. The study also compared thyroid tissue and blood T-cell repertoires from about six Graves' hyperthyroidism patients. After blood sampling, hyperthyroidism patients were treated with methimazole at a starting dose of 30 mg daily, and ophthalmopathy patients were treated with high-dose intravenous methylprednisolone. Libraries were constructed in a second round of multiplex PCR, after which size selection and purification were performed. Libraries were sequenced paired-end with 100 bp reads on an Illumina HiSeq2000. SOAPnuke was used to process the raw data, throwing out any read that contained adapters or uncalled bases, had a mean Phred below 15, or lacked an exact constant-primer or identifier match. High-quality paired reads were merged using COPE v1.2.5, and each unique nucleotide sequence was defined as a clonotype. Clonotypes were aligned to IMGT TRBV, TRBD and TRBJ reference segments using MiTCR v1.1. The analysis included only V-J combinations with a frequency above 0.0001, which together covered 99% to 99.2% of the repertoires. The TCS score was defined as F50 (clonal expansion) divided by E x V (chaos), with BLOSUM62-based TCRdist calculated between CDR3 peptides within each V-J. Welch's t-statistics and random forest reduced just over 500 V-J features to about 13, which were used in a naive Bayes classifier (R e1071). Sample size was not statistically predetermined, and blinding of investigators to group allocation was not performed. According to the paper, TCR Vbeta CDR3 sequencing was carried out on 135 peripheral blood samples, which came from about 45 ophthalmopathy, 75 to 80 hyperthyroidism and approximately 17 progressor patients.

The clonotype was recovered from a woman aged 30 to 39 with Graves disease. Donor details come from another sample of the same person, matched by shared clones. The sample in question was peripheral blood mononuclear cells (PBMCs), obtained at new diagnosis, from a patient treated with antithyroid drugs.

The DNA is TGTGCCAGCAGTTTTTACCGACAGGAGTCGATTTCCTACGAGCAGTACTTC. It translates as CASSFYRQESISYEQYF. Recombination connected TRBV28 to TRBJ2-7, with a tentative D gene TRBD1 over 6 matching bases. Spanning cysteine to phenylalanine, the CDR3 consists of 17 amino acids. The sequence is cut down to CDR3 DNA, 51 bases in frame from base 1. V loses 3 bases, J loses 1 base, and the germline ends lie 19 bases apart. CDR1 and CDR2 were assigned from the germline V gene as MDHEN and SYDVKM.